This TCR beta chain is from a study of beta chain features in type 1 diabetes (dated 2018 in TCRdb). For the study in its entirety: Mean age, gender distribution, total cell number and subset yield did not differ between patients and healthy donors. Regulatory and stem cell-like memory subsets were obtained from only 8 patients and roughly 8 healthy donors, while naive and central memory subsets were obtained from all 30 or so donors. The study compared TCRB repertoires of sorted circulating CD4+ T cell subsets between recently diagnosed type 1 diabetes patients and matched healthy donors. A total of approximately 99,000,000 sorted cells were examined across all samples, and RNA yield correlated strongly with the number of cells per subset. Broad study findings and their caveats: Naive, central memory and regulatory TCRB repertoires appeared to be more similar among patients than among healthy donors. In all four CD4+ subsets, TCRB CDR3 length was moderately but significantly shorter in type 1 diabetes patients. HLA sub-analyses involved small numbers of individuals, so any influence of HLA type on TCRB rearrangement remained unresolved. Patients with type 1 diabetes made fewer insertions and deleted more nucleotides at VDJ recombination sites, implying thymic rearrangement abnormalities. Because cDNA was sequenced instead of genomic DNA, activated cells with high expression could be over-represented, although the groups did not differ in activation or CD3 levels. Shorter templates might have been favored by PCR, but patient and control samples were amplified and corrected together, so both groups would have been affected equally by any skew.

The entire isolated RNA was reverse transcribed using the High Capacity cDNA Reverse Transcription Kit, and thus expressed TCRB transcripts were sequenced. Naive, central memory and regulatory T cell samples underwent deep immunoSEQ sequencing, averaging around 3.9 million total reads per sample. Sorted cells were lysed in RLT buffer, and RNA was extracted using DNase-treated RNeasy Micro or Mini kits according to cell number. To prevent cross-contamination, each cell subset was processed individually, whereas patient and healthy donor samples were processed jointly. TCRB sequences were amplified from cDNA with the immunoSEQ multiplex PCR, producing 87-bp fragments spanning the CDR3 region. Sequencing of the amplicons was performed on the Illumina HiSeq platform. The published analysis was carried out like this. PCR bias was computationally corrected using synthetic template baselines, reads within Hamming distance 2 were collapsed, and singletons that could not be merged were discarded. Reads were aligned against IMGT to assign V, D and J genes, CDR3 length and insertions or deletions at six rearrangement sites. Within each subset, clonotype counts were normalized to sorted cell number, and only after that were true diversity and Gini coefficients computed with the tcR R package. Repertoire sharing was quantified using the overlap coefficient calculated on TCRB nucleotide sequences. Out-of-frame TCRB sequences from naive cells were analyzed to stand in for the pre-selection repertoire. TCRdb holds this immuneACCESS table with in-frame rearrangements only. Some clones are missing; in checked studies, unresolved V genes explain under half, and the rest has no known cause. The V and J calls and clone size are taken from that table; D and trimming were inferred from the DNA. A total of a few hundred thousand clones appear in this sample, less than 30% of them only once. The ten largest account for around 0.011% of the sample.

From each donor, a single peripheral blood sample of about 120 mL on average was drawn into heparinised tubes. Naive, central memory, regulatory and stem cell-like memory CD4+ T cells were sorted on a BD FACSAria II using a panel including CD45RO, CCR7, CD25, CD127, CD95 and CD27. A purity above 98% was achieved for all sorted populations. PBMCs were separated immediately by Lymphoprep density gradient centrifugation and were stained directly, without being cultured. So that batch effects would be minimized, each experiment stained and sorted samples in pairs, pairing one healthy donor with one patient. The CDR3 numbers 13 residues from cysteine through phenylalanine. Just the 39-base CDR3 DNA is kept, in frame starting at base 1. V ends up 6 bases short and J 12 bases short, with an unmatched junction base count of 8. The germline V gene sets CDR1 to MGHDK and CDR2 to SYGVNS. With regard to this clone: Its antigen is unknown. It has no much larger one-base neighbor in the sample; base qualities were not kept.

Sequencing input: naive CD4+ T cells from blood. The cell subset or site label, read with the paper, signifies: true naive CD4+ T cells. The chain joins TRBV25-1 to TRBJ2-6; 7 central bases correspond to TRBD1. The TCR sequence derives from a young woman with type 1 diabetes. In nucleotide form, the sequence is TGTGCCAGCAGGCAGGCGACAGGGAGCGTCCTGACTTTC. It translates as CASRQATGSVLTF.